The 14 T cell receptor beta chains in this list originate from one sample, sequenced in a study of T cells in women clearing cervical HPV infection. Assay: immunoSEQ multiplex PCR; the TCRdb copy retains only in-frame clones and omits some. The listing contains fewer than 35,000 clones. The sample taken for sequencing was blood buffy coat. The origin of the receptors is a woman between 18 and 70 years old with a cervical HPV16 infection that either progressed to CIN3+ or cleared (not recorded which).

Comments on this clone: Sequencing ends 3 residues short of the CDR3 end; the germline J gene provides the rest. The chain carries TRBV7-9 and TRBJ1-5, with unresolved D. With 5 bases removed from V and 0 bases from J, the gap between germline ends came to 8 bases. This CDR3 is 14 amino acids long. CDR1 and CDR2 from the germline V gene are SEHNR and FQNEAQ (reference sequence). This CDR3 is CASSPDNSNQPQHF. The CDR3 bases that were read are TGTGCCAGCAGCCCCGACAATAGCAATCAGCCC.

Comment on this clone: The CDR3 goes on 3 residues after the read ends, and that part is filled in from the germline J gene. V usage is TRBV20-1 and J usage is TRBJ2-1; D is perhaps TRBD1 (8 bases). Germline CDR1 DFQATT, CDR2 SNEGSKA (reference sequence). V lost 1 base to trimming and J lost 9 bases, with 13 bases between them. This CDR3 has 13 residues. CDR3 DNA, as far as it was read: TGCAGTGCTAGAGTTTACAGGGGGGGTGAG. It encodes CSARVYRGGE. The CDR3, in full, reads CSARVYRGGEQFF.

Notes on this clone: The DNA ends 3 residues before the CDR3 does, and the rest of the CDR3 is filled in from the germline J gene. The chain uses TRBV18 and TRBJ2-3; TRBD1 is a possible D gene (5 bases). CDR1 is KGHSH and CDR2 is LQKENI in the germline V gene. The CDR3 is 12 residues long. This CDR3 reads CASSPPQGPQYF. The covered CDR3 bases are TGTGCCAGCTCACCCCCCCAGGGCCCG.

With regard to this clone: The read is 3 residues too short to cover the CDR3 end, so that end is filled in from the germline J gene. J is TRBJ2-3 and V is TRBV5-1, with TRBD2 matching over 9 bases. The CDR3 is made up of 14 amino acids. Germline V lookup: CDR1 SGHRS, CDR2 YFSETQ. CDR3 DNA, as far as it was read: TGCGCCAGCAGCTTGATAGCGGGGGAAGAGACG. Residues: CASSLIAGEET. The whole CDR3 protein is CASSLIAGEETQYF.

With respect to this clone: Read sequence stops 3 residues before the CDR3 end, and the germline J gene provides the missing end. The V and J genes are TRBV19 and TRBJ1-5; 11 bases map to TRBD1. Germline loops: CDR1 LNHDA, CDR2 SQIVND (reference sequence). The CDR3 sequence is 16 residues long. The DNA read from the CDR3 is TGTGCCAGTAGAGCACCGGGACAGGGGGTAGGGGATCCC. The encoded protein is CASRAPGQGVGDP. The full-length CDR3 reads as CASRAPGQGVGDPQHF.

Incomplete CDR3 DNA: TGTGCCTGGGGGACAGGGTGGAGCACAGATACG. Encoded protein: CAWGTGWSTDT. The whole CDR3 protein is CAWGTGWSTDTQYF. The chain uses TRBV30 and TRBJ2-3, with 9 nucleotides matching TRBD1. The read finishes 3 residues shy of the CDR3 end, and the germline J gene is used to complete it. With 5 bases clipped from V and 0 bases from J, the junction kept 3 bases outside the gene matches. Germline CDR1 GTSNPN, CDR2 SVGIG (reference sequence). CDR3 length equals 14 residues.

In regard to this clone: The CDR3 end lies 3 residues beyond the end of the read and is filled in from the germline J gene. Distinct nucleotide sequences in the sample also encode this CDR3. The chain recombines TRBV7-8 with TRBJ1-3, with 8 nucleotides matching TRBD1. Germline trimming cut 6 bases from V and 2 bases from J; bases unmatched to any gene: 9. The CDR3 is 16 amino acids. CDR1 is SGHVS and CDR2 is FQNEAQ in the germline V gene. The covered CDR3 bases are TGTGCCAGCAGTTCTAGACAGGGGATCGCTGGAAACACC. As protein: CASSSRQGIAGNT. The full CDR3 sequence reads CASSSRQGIAGNTIYF.

In regard to this clone: Read data end 3 residues before the CDR3 end; the end is taken from the germline J gene. The chain combines TRBV2 with TRBJ2-3; no firm D call. The germline V gene has CDR1 SNHLY and CDR2 FYNNEI. The CDR3 has 15 residues. The CDR3 reads CASTPYRDSNQPQYF. The CDR3 DNA, read in part, is TGTGCCAGCACCCCATACCGAGATAGCAATCAGCCG.

On this clone: With the read ending 3 residues before the CDR3 end, the germline J gene is used to fill in that end. This chain connects TRBV5-1 to TRBJ1-2; maybe TRBD1 (6 bases). The CDR3 contains 14 residues. V shed 4 bases and J shed 0 bases, with 10 bases lying between them. Germline assignment: CDR1 SGHRS and CDR2 YFSETQ. The CDR3 protein is CASSHGQSNYGYTF. The sequenced part of the CDR3 DNA is TGCGCCAGCAGCCACGGACAGTCTAACTATGGC. Drawing the rest from reference TRBV5-1 and TRBJ1-2, the complete variable domain is KAGVTQTPRYLIKTRGQQVTLSCSPISGHRSVSWYQQTPGQGLQFLFEYFSETQRNKGNFPGRFSGRQFSNSRSEMNVSTLELGDSALYLCASSHGQSNYGYTFGSGTRLTVV.

Notes on this clone: The observed sequence ends 3 residues before the CDR3 terminus, with the missing tail filled in from the germline J gene. V is TRBV7-8 and J is TRBJ2-7, with D unclear. The CDR3 length is 15 residues. Trimming stripped 0 bases from V and 0 bases from J, with 9 bases between. Germline V lookup: CDR1 SGHVS, CDR2 FQNEAQ. The CDR3 reads CASSLALGHSYEQYF. Partial CDR3 DNA: TGTGCCAGCAGCTTAGCTCTGGGCCACTCCTACGAG.

With respect to this clone: The read terminates 3 residues before the CDR3 end, so the remaining end is supplied by the germline J gene. The gene calls are TRBV19 and TRBJ2-4; no clear D gene. Per the germline V gene, CDR1 is LNHDA and CDR2 is SQIVND (reference sequence). The CDR3 runs 12 residues. Between the trimmed V and J ends, which lost 9 bases and 4 bases, there was a span of 10 bases. The sequenced CDR3 bases are TGTGCCAGCAGTCTTTTAAAAAACATT. Translation: CASSLLKNI. In full, the CDR3 reads CASSLLKNIQYF.

As to this clone: Sequencing ends 3 residues short of the CDR3 end; the germline J gene provides the rest. This chain connects TRBV30 to TRBJ1-2; 7 bases map to TRBD1. This CDR3 region has 12 residues. CDR1 and CDR2 (germline): GTSNPN, SVGIG (reference sequence). The junction had 5 bases not matched to a gene; V was cut back by 3 bases and J by 7 bases. This CDR3 is CAWRGGGLGYTF. The DNA read from the CDR3 is TGTGCCTGGAGGGGAGGGGGCCTTGGC. The whole variable domain, filled in from reference TRBV30 and TRBJ1-2, reads SQTIHQWPATLVQPVGSPLSLECTVEGTSNPNLYWYRQAAGRGLQLLFYSVGIGQISSEVPQNLSASRPQDRQFILSSKKLLLSDSGFYLCAWRGGGLGYTFGSGTRLTVV.

As concerns this clone: The read falls 3 residues short of the CDR3 end, and the missing part is taken from the germline J gene. The chain links TRBV11-2 to TRBJ2-1, with 7 bases aligning to TRBD1. V shed 4 bases and J 3 bases; nucleotides not matched to a gene: 6. This CDR3 has 15 residues. Germline lookup yields CDR1 SGHAT and CDR2 FQNNGV. Partial CDR3 DNA: TGTGCCAGCAGCTCGACAGGGTCTAGCTACAATGAG. Translated, it gives CASSSTGSSYNE. From start to end, the CDR3 is CASSSTGSSYNEQFF.

Note on this clone: The DNA ends 3 residues before the CDR3 does, and the rest of the CDR3 is filled in from the germline J gene. This chain uses TRBV7-6 with TRBJ2-5; 14 nucleotides match TRBD2. V trimming: 2 bases; J trimming: 3 bases; junction bases outside the gene matches: 5. Germline lookup yields CDR1 SGHVS and CDR2 FNYEAQ. The CDR3 loop spans 17 amino acids. CDR3 DNA, as far as it was read: TGTGCCAGCAGCTTAAAGACTAGCGGGAGGGCTGAAGAGACC. It codes for CASSLKTSGRAEET. The entire CDR3 protein is CASSLKTSGRAEETQYF.